Following are 4 T cell receptor beta chains from one sample sequenced in a study of cytomegalovirus exposure and HLA in healthy donors. Amplification used 60 Vbeta primers and 13 Jbeta primers. Assay: immunoSEQ multiplex PCR; the TCRdb copy retains only in-frame clones and omits some. The table records over 150,000 clones, 65% to 80% of them present only once. The sequenced sample was PBMCs. These receptor sequences come from a woman between 40 and 50 years old in good health and CMV-seropositive.

The V call is TRBV19, the J call TRBJ2-2, with no clear D. The CDR3 runs 14 residues. The V gene's germline CDR1 is LNHDA and CDR2 SQIVND (reference sequence). V was trimmed by 5 bases and J by 5 bases, leaving 12 bases between them. The CDR3 sequence is CASSWQARTGELFF. The CDR3 DNA reads TGTGCCAGTAGTTGGCAGGCAAGGACCGGGGAGCTGTTTTTT.

The chain carries TRBV7-8 and TRBJ1-5; weak D call: TRBD1 (6 bases). Trimming stripped 2 bases from V and 5 bases from J, with 7 bases between. This CDR3 spans 13 amino acids. CDR1 and CDR2 from the germline V gene are SGHVS and FQNEAQ. DNA of the CDR3: TGTGCCAGCAGCTTAAAGGGGGATCAGCCCCAGCATTTT. It codes for CASSLKGDQPQHF. The complete variable domain, with remaining parts taken from reference TRBV7-8 and TRBJ1-5, reads GAGVSQSPRYKVAKRGQDVALRCDPISGHVSLFWYQQALGQGPEFLTYFQNEAQLDKSGLPSDRFFAERPEGSVSTLKIQRTQQEDSAVYLCASSLKGDQPQHFGDGTRLSIL.

To note about this clone: An end of the junction does not agree with germline; a read error may underlie this. This sequence joins TRBV7-2 and TRBJ1-1; D may be TRBD1 (6 bases). Germline V gene sequence: CDR1 SGHTA, CDR2 FQGNSA. This CDR3 region has 15 residues. Here the CDR3 reads CASSFNRDMNTEASF. As DNA, the CDR3 is TGTGCCAGCAGCTTTAACAGGGACATGAACACTGAAGCTTCCTTT.

The V and J genes are TRBV5-7 and TRBJ1-1; TRBD1 is a possible D gene (5 bases). TRBV5-7 is treated as an ORF (open reading frame) with a function not yet certain. V shed 4 bases and J shed 4 bases, with 17 bases lying between them. The CDR3 has 15 amino acids. The DNA of the CDR3 is TGTGCCAGCAGCCTGGGGGGGGGAGCGTCCACTGAAGCTTTCTTT. Protein: CASSLGGGASTEAFF.